Presented here are 7 T cell receptor beta chains from one specimen sequenced in a study of blood T cell repertoires in COVID-19. Produced via immunoSEQ multiplex PCR; TCRdb's table is partial and in-frame only. The table shows hundreds of thousands of clones, with approximately 84% occurring only once. The sample taken for sequencing was peripheral blood. All receptors come from a man aged 45 to 65 with COVID-19, enrolled during active disease.

The V gene is TRBV2, the J gene TRBJ2-2, with 7 bases aligning to TRBD2. The germline V gene encodes CDR1 SNHLY and CDR2 FYNNEI. The CDR3 contains 13 residues. V dropped 1 base and J dropped 8; count of bases not matched to a gene: 1. The CDR3 DNA is TGTGCCAGCAGTGAAGGCGGGAGAGGGGAGCTGTTTTTT. Encoded protein: CASSEGGRGELFF.

In DNA, the CDR3 is TGTGCCAGCAGATTAACGTTGTCCGGGAGGAATTCACCCCTCCACTTT. Protein: CASRLTLSGRNSPLHF. The rearrangement links TRBV7-2 to TRBJ1-6; D unclear. The CDR3 length is 16 residues. Trimming removed 6 bases at V and 7 bases at J, with 19 bases between. Germline V gene data show CDR1 as SGHTA and CDR2 as FQGNSA.

The chain uses TRBV5-1 and TRBJ2-7; the D gene is possibly TRBD1 (5 bases). The V end was cut by 0 bases, the J end by 5 bases, with 12 bases between. The germline CDR1 and CDR2 sequences are SGHRS and YFSETQ. The length of the CDR3 is 14 residues. CDR3 amino acids: CASSLGQGSHEQYF. The CDR3 coding sequence is TGCGCCAGCAGCTTGGGGCAGGGTAGTCACGAGCAGTACTTC.

The chain links TRBV3-1 (or the pseudogene TRBV3-2) to TRBJ1-2; D is perhaps TRBD1 (5 bases). Trimming left V 8 bases short and J 2 bases short, with 12 bases between. The CDR3 spans 13 residues. Germline CDR1 LGHDT, CDR2 YNNKEL (reference sequence). The CDR3 is CASGKRGNYGYTF. Written as DNA, the CDR3 is TGTGCCAGCGGAAAAAGGGGAAACTATGGCTACACCTTC.

The V gene is TRBV2, the J gene TRBJ2-7; D might be TRBD1 (7 bases). Per the germline V gene, CDR1 is SNHLY and CDR2 is FYNNEI. Trimming shortened V by 7 bases and J by 1 base, and 11 bases separated the two germline ends. The length of the CDR3 is 13 residues. The CDR3 region has the DNA TGTGCCAGCAACAGGGGAGGATCCTACGAGCAGTACTTC. Its translation is CASNRGGSYEQYF.

This clone is a singleton in its sample. The gene calls are TRBV27 and TRBJ2-7; possible D gene TRBD2, 5 bases. Germline V gene sequence: CDR1 MNHEY, CDR2 SMNVEV (reference sequence). This CDR3 comprises 15 residues. V dropped 2 bases and J dropped 0 bases, with 11 bases sitting between them. CDR3 region: CASSLRGFSSYEQYF. The CDR3 DNA reads as TGTGCCAGCAGTTTACGGGGATTTAGCTCCTACGAGCAGTACTTC.

The V and J genes are TRBV9 and TRBJ2-1, with 8 bases lining up with TRBD2. The V segment lost 2 bases and the J segment 4 bases; nucleotides outside the gene matches: 5. The CDR3 length is 15 residues. From germline, CDR1 is SGDLS and CDR2 YYNGEE. The CDR3: CASSVAAGAYNEQFF. CDR3 DNA: TGTGCCAGCAGCGTGGCAGCGGGAGCTTACAATGAGCAGTTCTTC.